Listed here are 25 T cell receptor beta chains from one sample, sequenced in a study of control samples from healthy donors and cancer patients. Generated by immunoSEQ multiplex PCR, the TCRdb table keeps only in-frame clones and is missing some. The data show 150,000 to 200,000 clones, around 90% seen once. The sequenced sample consisted of blood. The receptors shown here come from a man younger than 40 in good health.

The chain employs TRBV2 and TRBJ1-2, with 9 bases fitting TRBD1. V lost 5 bases to trimming and J lost 2 bases; unmatched junction nucleotides: 3. Germline V gives CDR1 SNHLY, CDR2 FYNNEI. The CDR3 loop spans 14 amino acids. CDR3 sequence: CASSPDRGNYGYTF. The DNA for the CDR3 is TGTGCCAGCAGTCCCGACAGGGGGAACTATGGCTACACCTTC.

The chain recombines TRBV7-8 with TRBJ2-7; D gene unclear. This CDR3 comprises 14 residues. The V gene lost 1 base and the J gene lost 0 bases, with 7 bases spanning the gap. Germline CDR1 and CDR2: SGHVS and FQNEAQ. The CDR3: CASSLVPGSYEQYF. The CDR3 DNA reads as TGTGCCAGCAGCTTAGTCCCAGGCTCCTACGAGCAGTACTTC.

The chain combines TRBV19 with TRBJ1-5, with D possibly being TRBD1 (5 bases). The CDR3 covers 16 residues. Germline values: CDR1 LNHDA, CDR2 SQIVND (reference sequence). Trimming stripped 3 bases from V and 7 bases from J, with 19 bases between. CDR3 protein: CASSMGGGYGRQPQHF. CDR3 DNA sequence: TGTGCCAGTAGTATGGGCGGGGGTTATGGTCGACAGCCCCAGCATTTT.

The chain combines TRBV27 with TRBJ2-7; 8 positions match TRBD2. Germline CDR1 reads MNHEY; CDR2 reads SMNVEV (reference sequence). V dropped 3 bases and J dropped 4; count of bases not matched to a gene: 2. CDR3 size: 13 residues. CDR3 coding DNA: TGTGCCAGCAGTTTTTCTAGCGGGTACGAGCAGTACTTC. Translating it yields CASSFSSGYEQYF.

The chain uses TRBV18 and TRBJ2-3; D remains ambiguous. CDR3 size: 13 residues. Germline-derived CDR1 and CDR2 are KGHSH and LQKENI. Trimming pared 0 bases from V and 1 base from J, leaving 2 bases between. The CDR3 bases are TGTGCCAGCTCACCACCGGGCACAGATACGCAGTATTTT. As protein: CASSPPGTDTQYF.

The CDR3 DNA is TGTGCCAGCAGCCTCCGGGACGAAGCTTTCTTT. Translation: CASSLRDEAFF. The V gene is TRBV7-8, the J gene TRBJ1-1; the D gene is possibly TRBD1 (5 bases). V dropped 5 bases and J dropped 8 bases, with 9 bases sitting between them. The CDR3 spans 11 residues. The germline gives CDR1 SGHVS, CDR2 FQNEAQ.

This clone has a single count. The chain links TRBV2 to TRBJ2-3; 10 bases agree with TRBD2. This CDR3 contains 14 residues. The germline V gene encodes CDR1 SNHLY and CDR2 FYNNEI. Trimming removed 7 bases from V and 8 bases from J; junction bases left unmatched: 9. This CDR3 reads CASIPAGGRRTQYF. CDR3 DNA sequence: TGTGCCAGCATACCAGCGGGGGGGCGTCGTACGCAGTATTTT.

The chain links TRBV19 to TRBJ1-1, with D perhaps matching TRBD1 (5 bases). The CDR3 is 13 residues long. V was pared by 7 bases and J by 5 bases, with 14 bases between. The V gene's germline CDR1 is LNHDA and CDR2 SQIVND (reference sequence). CDR3 amino acids: CASNMGRGTEAFF. CDR3 DNA sequence: TGTGCCAGTAATATGGGGCGCGGGACTGAAGCTTTCTTT.

About this clone itself: One end of the junction does not line up with germline, which may come from a read error. In DNA form, the CDR3 reads TGTGCCATCAGTGAGGCCCTCACAGGACAGGCCTTAGACTTC. This translates into CAISEALTGQALDF. The chain has TRBV10-3 and TRBJ2-5, with 7 bases lining up with TRBD1. Per germline, CDR1 ENHRY and CDR2 SYGVKD. The CDR3 contains 14 residues.

The chain couples TRBV7-9 to TRBJ2-7; the match to TRBD2 covers 7 bases. The J segment lost 2 bases and the V segment lost 1 base, leaving 5 bases of the junction unmatched. The germline gives CDR1 SEHNR, CDR2 FQNEAQ (reference sequence). This CDR3 is built from 15 residues. The CDR3 coding sequence is TGTGCCAGCAGCTTAGGGGGACTAAGGACCTACGAGCAGTACTTC. Translation: CASSLGGLRTYEQYF.

This chain joins TRBV30 and TRBJ1-2, with D maybe TRBD1 (6 bases). Germline values: CDR1 GTSNPN, CDR2 SVGIG (reference sequence). V was shortened by 3 bases and J by 6 bases, with 14 bases between the two germline ends. CDR3 length: 13 amino acids. The CDR3 is CAWSRGPGDGYTF. CDR3 nucleotide sequence: TGTGCCTGGAGCAGGGGACCGGGGGATGGCTACACCTTC.

The chain has TRBV2 and TRBJ1-5; D is perhaps TRBD1 (6 bases). Per germline, CDR1 SNHLY and CDR2 FYNNEI. The CDR3 is made up of 14 amino acids. V lost 5 bases and J lost 4, with 12 bases in between. CDR3 sequence (DNA): TGTGCCAGCAGTTACTCACAGGGAAATCAGCCCCAGCATTTT. It encodes CASSYSQGNQPQHF.

The rearrangement joins TRBV11-1 to TRBJ2-5, with 9 bases fitting TRBD2. Trimming at V came to 5 bases and at J to 5 bases, leaving 9 bases not matched to a gene. Germline lookup yields CDR1 SGHAT and CDR2 FQDESV (reference sequence). This CDR3 contains 15 residues. The CDR3 sequence: CASSRGASGTETQYF. CDR3 DNA: TGTGCCAGCAGCCGAGGGGCTAGCGGGACGGAGACCCAGTACTTC.

This sequence joins TRBV2 and TRBJ1-2; a weak D match, TRBD1 (6 bases). Germline CDR1 is SNHLY and CDR2 is FYNNEI. This CDR3 region has 13 residues. The V end was cut by 2 bases, the J end by 6 bases, with 10 bases between. Here the CDR3 reads CASSERAGDGYTF. As DNA, the CDR3 is TGTGCCAGCAGTGAAAGGGCAGGGGATGGCTACACCTTC.

The DNA for the CDR3 is TGTGCCAGCAGCCCACAGGACAGGGTAAACTCACCCCTCCACTTT. It specifies CASSPQDRVNSPLHF. V gene TRBV3-1 (or the pseudogene TRBV3-2) combines with J gene TRBJ1-6; 8 bases are a match to TRBD1. This CDR3 has 15 amino acids. Germline assignment: CDR1 LGHDT and CDR2 YNNKEL (reference sequence). Losses at the gene ends were 4 bases for V and 10 bases for J; bases not matched to a gene: 9.

The chain's CDR3 is CAISAGGPTDTQYF. CDR3 coding DNA: TGTGCCATCAGTGCGGGGGGACCCACAGATACGCAGTATTTT. V and J are TRBV10-3 and TRBJ2-3, with TRBD2 identical over 7 bases. Germline-derived CDR1 and CDR2 are ENHRY and SYGVKD. The trim removed 4 bases at V and 2 bases at J, leaving 3 bases unmatched. The CDR3 contains 14 residues.

The J gene is TRBJ2-5, the V gene TRBV5-1, with D perhaps TRBD1 (6 bases). The CDR3 has 16 amino acids. Trimming stripped 0 bases from V and 0 bases from J, with 12 bases between. Germline-derived CDR1 and CDR2 are SGHRS and YFSETQ. Written as DNA, the CDR3 is TGCGCCAGCAGCTTGGCGGGCAGGGGAGACCAAGAGACCCAGTACTTC. Translating gives CASSLAGRGDQETQYF.

This chain joins TRBV29-1 and TRBJ2-7; 14 nucleotides match TRBD2. CDR1 and CDR2 from the germline V gene are SQVTM and ANQGSEA. With 7 bases clipped from V and 6 bases from J, the junction kept 5 bases outside the gene matches. This CDR3 is built from 13 residues. The CDR3 coding sequence is TGCAGCGCCTACGGGACTAGCGGGAGCGAGCAGTACTTC. Translation: CSAYGTSGSEQYF.

The V gene is TRBV25-1, the J gene TRBJ2-2; D is undetermined. Trimming took 4 bases from V and 6 from J, leaving 6 bases between them. CDR1 and CDR2 from the germline V gene are MGHDK and SYGVNS. The CDR3 extends over 12 amino acids. CDR3 loop: CASSGWAGELFF. CDR3 coding DNA: TGTGCCAGCAGTGGCTGGGCCGGGGAGCTGTTTTTT.

The genes are TRBV18 and TRBJ2-7, with 11 positions matching TRBD2. Per the germline V gene, CDR1 is KGHSH and CDR2 is LQKENI. The CDR3 is made up of 18 amino acids. V lost 6 bases, J lost 3 bases, and 16 bases stayed unmatched. Written as DNA, the CDR3 is TGTGCCAGCTCGCCCCTCCCGTTAGCGGGAGGGCCTGGCTACGAGCAGTACTTC. It encodes CASSPLPLAGGPGYEQYF.

This sequence joins TRBV7-2 and TRBJ2-5; D is uncertain. CDR1 and CDR2 (germline): SGHTA, FQGNSA. V lost 2 bases to trimming and J lost 5 bases, with 9 bases between them. This CDR3 region has 13 residues. CDR3 nucleotide sequence: TGTGCCAGCAGCTTAAACTCGCTCGAGACCCAGTACTTC. Amino acids: CASSLNSLETQYF.

This sequence joins TRBV29-1 and TRBJ1-2; tentative D call: TRBD1 (5 bases). CDR3 size: 14 residues. V was clipped by 2 bases and J by 2 bases, with 12 bases between them. Germline V gene lookup returns CDR1 SQVTM and CDR2 ANQGSEA. The CDR3 spells CSVEPRDSNYGYTF. The CDR3 DNA reads as TGCAGCGTTGAACCCCGGGACTCCAACTATGGCTACACCTTC.

The chain carries TRBV19 and TRBJ2-7; 12 bases are a match to TRBD2. The J segment lost 3 bases and the V segment lost 5 bases, leaving 5 bases of the junction unmatched. The CDR3 contains 15 residues. Germline-derived CDR1 and CDR2 are LNHDA and SQIVND (reference sequence). CDR3 loop: CASSPGLAGFYEQYF. CDR3 coding DNA: TGTGCCAGTAGTCCCGGACTAGCGGGGTTCTACGAGCAGTACTTC.

V is TRBV7-9 and J is TRBJ2-1; no definite D call. Trimming pared 2 bases from V and 5 bases from J, leaving 13 bases between. The CDR3 is 15 residues long. Per the germline V gene, CDR1 is SEHNR and CDR2 is FQNEAQ (reference sequence). As DNA, the CDR3 is TGTGCCAGCAGCTTACGATTCGGTAGCAACAATGAGCAGTTCTTC. Its translation: CASSLRFGSNNEQFF.

This chain uses TRBV6-8 with TRBJ2-7; 10 bases line up with TRBD2. Germline CDR1 reads MNHGY; CDR2 reads SAAAGT. Unmatched junction bases numbered 13, after V lost 2 bases and J lost 9 bases. CDR3 size: 16 residues. CDR3 protein: CASSYPSTSGLPLQYF. CDR3 sequence (DNA): TGTGCCAGCAGTTACCCCTCGACTAGCGGGTTGCCTCTGCAGTACTTC.